This TCR beta chain originates from a study of CD8+ T cells in alopecia areata (dated by TCRdb to 2017 to 2018). A note on the overall study: The treated patients took part in an open-label pilot trial in which moderate-to-severe alopecia areata was treated with oral tofacitinib at 5 to 10 mg twice daily. Clonality in the scalp was compared among normal scalp (n=4), patchy alopecia areata scalp (n=8), and alopecia totalis/universalis scalp (n=8). Tofacitinib was given for 6 to 18 months, followed by 6 months of follow-up off drug to assess delayed response and recurrence. The study used high-throughput TCRbeta sequencing to examine T cell clonal expansion in alopecia areata, in both the C3H/HeJ mouse model and human patients. immunoSEQ multiplex PCR using 35 Vbeta forward primers and 13 Jbeta reverse primers was used to amplify TCRbeta CDR3 regions. RNA was obtained with the PAXgene miRNA kit for fixed scalp, the miRNeasy kit for PBMCs, and the RNeasy kit for mouse skin. Tofacitinib-treated patients had biopsies at baseline and at 4 and 24 weeks of treatment, with a later scalp biopsy in several patients. In humans, TCRbeta sequencing was performed on scalp tissue and on sorted CD4+ and CD8+ peripheral blood T cells from healthy controls and from patients with patchy or totalis/universalis alopecia areata.

On this clone itself: Its cognate antigen has yet to be identified. No base-level quality is on record; no much larger clone is a single base apart.

V loses 0 bases, J loses 5 bases, and the germline ends lie 7 bases apart. Reading from cysteine to phenylalanine, the CDR3 counts 14 amino acids. The DNA shown is the 42-base CDR3, in frame from base 1. The germline V gene supplies CDR1 WSHSY and CDR2 SAAADI. The label giving this sample's time point can be read as: baseline before oral tofacitinib. Lesional scalp punch biopsies and peripheral blood were obtained from alopecia areata patients. PBMCs were separated by density centrifugation and stained for CD3, CD4 and CD8, after which CD4+ and CD8+ T cells were sorted on a FACSAria. The library was obtained by the immunoSEQ multiplex PCR assay. To provide template for TCR sequencing, every sample had RNA extracted and reverse transcribed into cDNA. First-strand cDNA was synthesized using SuperScript III with a 2:1 mix of oligo-dT and random hexamers. A synthetic immune receptor repertoire was used to gauge amplification bias, and whatever bias remained was removed computationally. The paper's processing steps were these. Raw reads were preprocessed for error removal, and CDR3 was defined according to IMGT conventions as running from the conserved cysteine to phenylalanine. Clonality was calculated as 1 minus Shannon entropy normalized by log2 of the number of productive unique TCRs. CD4 or CD8 identity of scalp clones was inferred by cross-referencing scalp TCRbeta sequences with sorted blood CD4 and CD8 repertoires. Held by TCRdb, this immuneACCESS table contains in-frame sequences only and omits some clones. Under half of the omission traces to an unresolved V gene where checked; the cause of the rest is unknown. V and J calls and clone size are those listed in that table; D and trimming were worked out from the DNA. This sample lists roughly 150,000 clones; more than 45% were detected once. 15% to 20% of the sample rests with the top ten.

General study outcomes and caveats: Unlike mouse skin, where gammadelta T cells dominate, normal human skin contains resident alphabeta T cells that get sequenced too, which complicates analysis of the scalp TCR repertoire. Compared with mice, TCR sequences shared between patients were less clear, possibly partly because of HLA diversity across the patient population. Lesional scalp, especially in alopecia totalis/universalis, showed higher clonality and more expanded CD8+ clones than normal scalp, suggesting antigenic drive.

This sample comprised CD8+ T cells sorted from blood, obtained at week 0. The receptor chain draws on TRBV10-2 and TRBJ2-2; no D gene is confidently identified. The receptor was derived from a human donor with alopecia areata. The DNA sequence reads TGCGCCAGCAGTGAGTCACGCAGAACCGGGGAGCTGTTTTTT. Translated, it reads CASSESRRTGELFF.